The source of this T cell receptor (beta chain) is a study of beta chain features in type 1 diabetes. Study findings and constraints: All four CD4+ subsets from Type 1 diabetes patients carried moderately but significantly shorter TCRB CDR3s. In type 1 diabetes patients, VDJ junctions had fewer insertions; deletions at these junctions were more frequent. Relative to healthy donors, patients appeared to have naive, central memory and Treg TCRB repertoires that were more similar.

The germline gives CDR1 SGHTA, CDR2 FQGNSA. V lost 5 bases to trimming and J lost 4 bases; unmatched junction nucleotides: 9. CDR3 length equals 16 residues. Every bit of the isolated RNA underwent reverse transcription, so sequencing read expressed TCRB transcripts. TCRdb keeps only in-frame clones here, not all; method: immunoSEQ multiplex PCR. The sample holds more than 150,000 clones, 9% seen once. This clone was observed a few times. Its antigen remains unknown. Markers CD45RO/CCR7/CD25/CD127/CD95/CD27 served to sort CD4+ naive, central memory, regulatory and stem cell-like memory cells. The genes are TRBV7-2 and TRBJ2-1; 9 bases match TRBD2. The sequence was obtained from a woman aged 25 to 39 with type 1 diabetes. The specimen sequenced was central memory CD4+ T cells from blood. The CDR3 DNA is TGTGCCAGCAGCGCCTATAGCGGGAGCTATTACAATGAGCAGTTCTTC. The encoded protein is CASSAYSGSYYNEQFF.